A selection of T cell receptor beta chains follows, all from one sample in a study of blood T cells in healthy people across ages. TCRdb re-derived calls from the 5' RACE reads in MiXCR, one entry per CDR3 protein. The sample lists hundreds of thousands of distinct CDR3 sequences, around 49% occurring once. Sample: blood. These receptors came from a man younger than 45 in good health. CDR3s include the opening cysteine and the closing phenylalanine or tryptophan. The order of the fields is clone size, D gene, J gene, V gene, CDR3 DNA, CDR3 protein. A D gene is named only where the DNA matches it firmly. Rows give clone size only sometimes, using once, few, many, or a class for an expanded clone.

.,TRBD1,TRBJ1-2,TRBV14,TGTGCCAGCAGCCAAACCCAGGGGGGAAACTATGGCTACACCTTC,CASSQTQGGNYGYTF
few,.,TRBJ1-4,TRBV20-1,TGCAGTGCTAGAGATCCGCCGATCGGTGAAAAACTGTTTTTT,CSARDPPIGEKLFF
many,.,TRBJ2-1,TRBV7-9,TGTGCCAGCAGCTTAGTTGGGGGGAATGAGCAGTTCTTC,CASSLVGGNEQFF
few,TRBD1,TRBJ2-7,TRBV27,TGTGCCAGCAGTTTAGTCGACAGGGCCCACGAGCAGTACTTC,CASSLVDRAHEQYF
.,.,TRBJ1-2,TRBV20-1,TGCAGTGCTAGAGAGGGTGGGGTAACCATCTATGGCTACACCTTC,CSAREGGVTIYGYTF
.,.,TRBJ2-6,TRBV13,TGTGCCAGCAGCTTAGGGTCGGGCCGCACCTCTGGGGCCAACGTCCTGACTTTC,CASSLGSGRTSGANVLTF
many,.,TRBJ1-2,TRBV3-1,TGTGCCAGCAGCCAAGAGCGAAAGACAGGCGACTATGGCTACACCTTC,CASSQERKTGDYGYTF
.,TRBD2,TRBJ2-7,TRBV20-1,TGCAGTGCTTCCGGGACTAGCGGGGCATACTCCTACGAGCAGTACTTC,CSASGTSGAYSYEQYF
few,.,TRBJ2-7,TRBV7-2,TGTGCCAGCAGCTTGTTGAGCGGGCCCACCTACGAGCAGTACTTC,CASSLLSGPTYEQYF
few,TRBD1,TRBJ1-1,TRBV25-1,TGTGCCAGCAGTTTACGACAGGGGGCCGCTGAAGCTTTCTTT,CASSLRQGAAEAFF
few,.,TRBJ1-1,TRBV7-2,TGTGCCAGCAGCTTAGCGGGTGGGAGCACTGAAGCTTTCTTT,CASSLAGGSTEAFF
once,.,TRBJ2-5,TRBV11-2,TGTGCCAGCAGCCTACGATTAGACGGCTTCCAAGAGACCCAGTACTTC,CASSLRLDGFQETQYF
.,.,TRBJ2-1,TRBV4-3,TGCGCCAGCAGCCAACATCGGACCGAAGTCGGTGAGCAGTTCTTC,CASSQHRTEVGEQFF
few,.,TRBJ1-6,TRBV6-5,TGTGCCAGCAGTTACTCACGGGGGGCCGTCAATTCACCCCTCCACTTT,CASSYSRGAVNSPLHF
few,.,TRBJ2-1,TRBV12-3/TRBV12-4,TGTGCCAGCAGTTTTGGGCCAGGGCAGTTCTTC,CASSFGPGQFF
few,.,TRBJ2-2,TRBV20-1,TGCAGTGCTAGAGGAGGGTCCGGGACCGGGGAGCTGTTTTTT,CSARGGSGTGELFF
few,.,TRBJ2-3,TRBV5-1,TGCGCCACTTACGACCTTTCCCGAAACACAGATACGCAGTATTTT,CATYDLSRNTDTQYF
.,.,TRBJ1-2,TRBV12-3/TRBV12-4,TGTGCCAGCAGTTTAGGTGCCAGCTACTACACCTTC,CASSLGASYYTF
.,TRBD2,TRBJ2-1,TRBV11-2,TGTGCCAGCTTACTAGCGGGGGGGCTTTCTGGCGAGCAGTTCTTC,CASLLAGGLSGEQFF
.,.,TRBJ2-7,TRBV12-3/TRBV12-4,TGTGCCAGCAACAGACAGCGCTACGAGCAGTACTTC,CASNRQRYEQYF
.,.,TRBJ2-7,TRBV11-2,TGTGCCAGCAGTGGGGGATTTAATTACGAGCAGTACTTC,CASSGGFNYEQYF
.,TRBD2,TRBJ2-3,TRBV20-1,TGCAGTGCTAGAGGCGGGGGGGCCAAAGATACGCAGTATTTT,CSARGGGAKDTQYF
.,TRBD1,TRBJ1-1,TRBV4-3,TGCGCCAGCAGAGACAGGGGGCCCCTTGGAGCTGAAGCTTTCTTT,CASRDRGPLGAEAFF
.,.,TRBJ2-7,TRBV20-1,TGCAGTGCTAGAGATCGCAGACTCTTGTGGGGGGAGCAGTACTTC,CSARDRRLLWGEQYF
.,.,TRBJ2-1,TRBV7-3,TGTGCCAGCAGCCGGATGGGGGGTGAGCAGTTCTTC,CASSRMGGEQFF
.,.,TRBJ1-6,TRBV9,TGTGTCAGCAGCGTACGTCCCGGGGACAATTCACCCCTCCACTTT,CVSSVRPGDNSPLHF
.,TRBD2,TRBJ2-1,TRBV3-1,TGTGCCAGCAGCCAAGAAACCAGCGGGGGGAACAATGAGCAGTTCTTC,CASSQETSGGNNEQFF
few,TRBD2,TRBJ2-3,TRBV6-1,TGTGCCAGCAGTGAAGCTGGACTAGCTTCGGATACGCAGTATTTT,CASSEAGLASDTQYF
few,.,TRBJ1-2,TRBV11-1,TGTGCCAGCAGCTTGAGGGACAACAGAAACTATGGCTACACCTTC,CASSLRDNRNYGYTF
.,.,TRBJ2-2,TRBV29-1,TGCAGCGTTGATGTGCCAGCGAACACCGGGGAGCTGTTTTTT,CSVDVPANTGELFF
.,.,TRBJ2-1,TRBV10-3,TGTGCCATCAGTGAGTCTGAGACTCCAGGATACAAGCAGTTCTTC,CAISESETPGYKQFF
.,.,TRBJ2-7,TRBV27,TGTGCCAGCAGCCCTAAACTTGGGTGCGAGCAGTACTTC,CASSPKLGCEQYF
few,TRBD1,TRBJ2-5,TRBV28,TGTGCCAGCAGTCCATACGGGACAGCCTGGGAGCAGTACTTC,CASSPYGTAWEQYF
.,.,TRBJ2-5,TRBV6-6,TGTGCCAGCAGTTACGGGGTAACCGCGCGGGAGACCCAGTACTTC,CASSYGVTARETQYF
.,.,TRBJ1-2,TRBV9,TGTGCCAGCAGCGTAGCGACAGTTGGCGGCGGCTACACCTTC,CASSVATVGGGYTF
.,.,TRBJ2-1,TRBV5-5,TGTGCCAGCAGCTTGTCGGGCAGGTGGTCCTACAATGAGCAGTTCTTC,CASSLSGRWSYNEQFF
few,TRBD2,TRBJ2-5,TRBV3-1,TGTGCCAGCAGCCAAGTGACTAGCGAAGAGACCCAGTACTTC,CASSQVTSEETQYF
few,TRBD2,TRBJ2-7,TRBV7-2,TGTGCCAGCAGCTTAGCGTCATCCGGCAGCGGGGAATCCTACGAGCAGTACTTC,CASSLASSGSGESYEQYF
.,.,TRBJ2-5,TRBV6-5,TGTGCCAGCAGCCCGGAGGGGGTAATTGGAGAGACCCAGTACTTC,CASSPEGVIGETQYF
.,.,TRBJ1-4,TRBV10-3,TGTGCCATCAGCCGGACGGGCGAAAAACTGTTTTTT,CAISRTGEKLFF
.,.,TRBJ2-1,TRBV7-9,TGTGCCAGCATCTCAGGGGGGGTGCGGAATGAGCAGTTCTTC,CASISGGVRNEQFF
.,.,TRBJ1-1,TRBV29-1,TGCAGCGTTGTGGGCGGCAGCGGGAACACTGAAGCTTTCTTT,CSVVGGSGNTEAFF
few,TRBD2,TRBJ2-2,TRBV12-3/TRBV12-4,TGTGCCAGCAGAGACAGGACTAGCGGGGGCCTACAGAACACCGGGGAGCTGTTTTTT,CASRDRTSGGLQNTGELFF
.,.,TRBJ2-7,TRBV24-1,TGTGCCACCAGTGATGTAGGACTGCAGTACGAGCAGTACTTC,CATSDVGLQYEQYF
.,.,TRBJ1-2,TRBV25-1,TGTGCCAGCAGTGATGACAATCGCTACACCTTC,CASSDDNRYTF
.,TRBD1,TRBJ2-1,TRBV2,TGTGCCAGCAGCGCCCGGTGGACAGGGAGCAATGAGCAGTTCTTC,CASSARWTGSNEQFF
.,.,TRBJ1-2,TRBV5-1,TGCGCCAGCAGCTTGGCCGGTCGCGGGGATGGCTACACCTTC,CASSLAGRGDGYTF
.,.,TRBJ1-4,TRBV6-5,TGTGTCAGCAGTTACTCGGCAGGGAATAGTGAAAAACTGTTTTTT,CVSSYSAGNSEKLFF
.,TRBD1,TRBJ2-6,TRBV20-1,TGCAGTGCTAGCCAGGGACAGCTGTTCTCTGGGGCCAACGTCCTGACTTTC,CSASQGQLFSGANVLTF
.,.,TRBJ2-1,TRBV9,TGTGCCAGCAGCCCGGGACCTCACAATGAGCAGTTCTTC,CASSPGPHNEQFF
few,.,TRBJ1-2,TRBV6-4,TGTGCCAGCAGTGACTCAGCCAGGGCGCTTTACGGCTACACCTTC,CASSDSARALYGYTF
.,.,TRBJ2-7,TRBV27,TGTGCCGGCAGTTTATCTCAGGGAACAGCCTACGAGCAGTACTTC,CAGSLSQGTAYEQYF
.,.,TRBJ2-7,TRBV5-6,TGTGCCAGCAGCACCGCAGGGGGGTCAAGGTACGAGCAGTACTTC,CASSTAGGSRYEQYF
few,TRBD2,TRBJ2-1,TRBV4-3,TGCGCCAGCAGTGGGGGGGGAACAGAGCAGTTCTTC,CASSGGGTEQFF